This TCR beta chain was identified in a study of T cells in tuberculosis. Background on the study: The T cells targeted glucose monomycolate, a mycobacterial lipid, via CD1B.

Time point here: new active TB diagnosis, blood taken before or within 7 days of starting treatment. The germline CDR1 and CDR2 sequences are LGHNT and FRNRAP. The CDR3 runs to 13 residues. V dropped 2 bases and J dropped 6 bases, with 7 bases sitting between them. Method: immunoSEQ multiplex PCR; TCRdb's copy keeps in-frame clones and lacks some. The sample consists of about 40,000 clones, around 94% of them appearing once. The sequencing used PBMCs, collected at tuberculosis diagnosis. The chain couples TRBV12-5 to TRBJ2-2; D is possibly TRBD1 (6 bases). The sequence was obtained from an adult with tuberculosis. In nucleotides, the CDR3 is TGTGCTAGTGGTTTGAGGACAGCCGGGGAGCTGTTTTTT. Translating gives CASGLRTAGELFF.